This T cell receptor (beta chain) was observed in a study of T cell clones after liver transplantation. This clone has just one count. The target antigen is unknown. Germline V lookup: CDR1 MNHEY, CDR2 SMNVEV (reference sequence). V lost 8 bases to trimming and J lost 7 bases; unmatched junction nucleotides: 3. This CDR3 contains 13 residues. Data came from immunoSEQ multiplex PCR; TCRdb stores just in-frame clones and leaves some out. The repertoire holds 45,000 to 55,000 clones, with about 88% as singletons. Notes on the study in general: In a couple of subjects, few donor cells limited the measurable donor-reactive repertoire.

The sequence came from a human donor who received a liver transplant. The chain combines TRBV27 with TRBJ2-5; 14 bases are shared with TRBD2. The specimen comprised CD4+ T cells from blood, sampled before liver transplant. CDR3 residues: CASAGTSGRTQYF. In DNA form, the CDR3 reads TGTGCCAGCGCTGGGACTAGCGGGAGGACCCAGTACTTC.